The rows below give T cell receptor beta chains drawn from one sample of a study of early T cells in non-severe SARS-CoV-2 infection. TCRdb redid the calling of the 5' RACE reads with MiXCR, one entry per CDR3 protein. This sample has tens of thousands of distinct CDR3 sequences; more than 9.5% occur once, and the top ten carry less than 15%. Source material: whole blood. The receptor source for this set is an adult who was a healthcare worker with PCR-confirmed SARS-CoV-2 infection or an uninfected control (not recorded which). Each CDR3 is given with its conserved first and last residue. The D gene is left open where the match is weak. For some rows the clone size is stated as once, few or many, or as a class when expanded; others skip it.

>NA|medium-sized|TRBV3-1|13|TRBJ2-7
TGTGCCAGCAGCCAAGCCGGAGGAGACGGGCAGTACTTC
CASSQAGGDGQYF
>NA|NA|TRBV12-3/TRBV12-4|12|TRBJ2-1
TGTGCCAGCGGGAGTGGAGGCAATGAGCAGTTCTTC
CASGSGGNEQFF
>NA|few|TRBV6-2/TRBV6-3|18|TRBJ2-2
TGTGCCAGCAGCCGCGCCGGGATGGCGCCCACGAACACCGGGGAGCTGTTTTTT
CASSRAGMAPTNTGELFF
>NA|few|TRBV6-5|14|TRBJ1-4
TGTGCCAGCAGTCCCTCCGTGACAGATGAAAAACTGTTTTTT
CASSPSVTDEKLFF
>NA|many|TRBV18|14|TRBJ2-2
TGTGCCAGCTCACGTGGGCCGAACACCGGGGAGCTGTTTTTT
CASSRGPNTGELFF
>TRBD1|few|TRBV20-1|13|TRBJ2-7
TGCAGTGCTGCACACAGGGGGCCCGACGAGCAGTACTTC
CSAAHRGPDEQYF
>NA|NA|TRBV29-1|10|TRBJ2-7
TGCAGCGATGCACGGCATAAGCAGTACTTC
CSDARHKQYF
>TRBD2|few|TRBV5-1|16|TRBJ2-1
TGCGCCAGCAGCTGGGCCCCAGCGGGGGGTACCGATGAGCAGTTCTTC
CASSWAPAGGTDEQFF
>NA|many|TRBV28|12|TRBJ1-2
TGTGCCAGCAGTAGGGCAGGCTATGGCTACACCTTC
CASSRAGYGYTF
>NA|NA|TRBV6-2/TRBV6-3|13|TRBJ1-5
TGTGCCACATTATTGGGCGGAGGGCTGCCCCAGCATTTT
CATLLGGGLPQHF
>NA|many|TRBV20-1|16|TRBJ1-2
TGCAGTGCTAGTAGGGGTCCGGGGACCCCGGACTATGGCTACACCTTC
CSASRGPGTPDYGYTF
>NA|many|TRBV28|11|TRBJ2-1
TGTGCCAGCAGTTTACAGGATGAGCAGTTCTTC
CASSLQDEQFF
>TRBD2|few|TRBV11-2|20|TRBJ2-3
TGTGCCAGCAGCAGAAGAAAGGGCCTAGCGGGAGAAAGTTGGGCAGATACGCAGTATTTT
CASSRRKGLAGESWADTQYF
>NA|many|TRBV6-1|11|TRBJ1-1
TGTGCCAGCAGTCGAGGCATGGAAGCTTTCTTT
CASSRGMEAFF
>NA|few|TRBV7-2|17|TRBJ1-5
TGTGCCAGCAGCCCAATGCTGTCAGGGTGGGGAGGTCAGCCCCAGCATTTT
CASSPMLSGWGGQPQHF
>NA|NA|TRBV12-3/TRBV12-4|15|TRBJ2-5
TGTGCCAGCAGTCCCGGGACACCGGTATTAGAGACCCAGTACTTC
CASSPGTPVLETQYF
>NA|NA|TRBV4-1|16|TRBJ2-2
TGCGCCAGCCGGTCCGCCGGGGTCTCGAACACCGGGGAGCTGTTTTTT
CASRSAGVSNTGELFF
>TRBD1|many|TRBV7-8|15|TRBJ1-2
TGTGCCAGCAGCTCGGGGGGACAGGGATCCTATGGCTACACCTTC
CASSSGGQGSYGYTF
>TRBD2|many|TRBV5-1|15|TRBJ2-1
TGCGCCAGCAGCACCCTAGCGGGAGGTTCGGATGAGCAGTTCTTC
CASSTLAGGSDEQFF
>TRBD2|many|TRBV20-1|15|TRBJ2-1
TGCAGTGCTAGAGACTGGACTAGCGGGGAACTCGAGCAGTTCTTC
CSARDWTSGELEQFF
>NA|NA|TRBV7-3|13|TRBJ2-7
TGTGCCAGCAGTTCGGGGTCCCCCTACGAGCAGTACTTC
CASSSGSPYEQYF
>TRBD1|NA|TRBV2|13|TRBJ2-7
TGTGCCAGCAACCGGGACAGCTCCTACGAGCAGTACTTC
CASNRDSSYEQYF
>NA|many|TRBV10-3|17|TRBJ2-6
TGTGCCATCAGTGAATTCTGGAGGGTACTTGGGGCCAACGTCCTGACTTTC
CAISEFWRVLGANVLTF
>TRBD2|NA|TRBV12-3/TRBV12-4|14|TRBJ2-3
TGTGCCAGCAGCTTACTAGCGGGCACAGATACGCAGTATTTT
CASSLLAGTDTQYF
>TRBD1|few|TRBV5-6|15|TRBJ2-1
TGTGCCAGCAGCTTGGAGGGGGCCTCCTACAATGAGCAGTTCTTC
CASSLEGASYNEQFF
>TRBD1|few|TRBV7-9|16|TRBJ2-1
TGTGCCAGCAGCTCGATGGGACAGGGTGTACGAGATGAGCAGTTCTTC
CASSSMGQGVRDEQFF
>NA|few|TRBV21-1|15|TRBJ1-4
TGTGCCAGCAGCAAAGTTGTCCTTGTTAGTGAAAAACTGTTTTTT
CASSKVVLVSEKLFF
>NA|once|TRBV28|11|TRBJ1-3
TGTGCGACTGTCACTGGAAACACCATATATTTT
CATVTGNTIYF
>NA|NA|TRBV9|12|TRBJ1-3
TGTGCCAGCAGGTCGGAGGGAAACACCATATATTTT
CASRSEGNTIYF
>NA|few|TRBV6-2/TRBV6-3|15|TRBJ1-6
TGTGCCAGCAGTTACTCGACGGGCAATAATTCACCCCTCCACTTT
CASSYSTGNNSPLHF
>NA|many|TRBV28|14|TRBJ1-2
TGTGCCAGCAGTTTATCGGGGTCTAACTATGGCTACACCTTC
CASSLSGSNYGYTF
>NA|many|TRBV5-1|14|TRBJ1-1
TGCGCCAGCAGCTTGTTTCCGGGGAACACTGAAGCTTTCTTT
CASSLFPGNTEAFF
>NA|many|TRBV10-1|12|TRBJ2-7
TGCGCCAGCAGATCAGGAGACTACGAGCAGTACTTC
CASRSGDYEQYF
>NA|many|TRBV5-4|13|TRBJ1-1
TGTGCCAGCAGCTTGTGGGGTTGGACTGAAGCTTTCTTT
CASSLWGWTEAFF
>NA|few|TRBV6-5|13|TRBJ2-2
TGTGCCAGCAGGGCCCTAGGGGGCGGGGAGCTGTTTTTT
CASRALGGGELFF
>NA|NA|TRBV5-6|16|TRBJ2-7
TGTGCCAGCAGCTTGTCGGGCGGTCTCGGTTTCTACGAGCAGTACTTC
CASSLSGGLGFYEQYF
>NA|many|TRBV11-2|14|TRBJ2-2
TGTGCCAGCAGCTTAGATCCGGGAACTTCTGAGCTGTTTTTT
CASSLDPGTSELFF
>NA|many|TRBV28|11|TRBJ2-1
TGTGCCAGCAGTTTTTTGTCACAACAGTTCTTC
CASSFLSQQFF
>NA|many|TRBV12-3/TRBV12-4|12|TRBJ2-2
TGTGCCAGCGACCTCCCCACCGGGGAGCTGTTTTTT
CASDLPTGELFF
>NA|many|TRBV4-3|14|TRBJ2-7
TGCGCCAGCAGCCAAGATTGGATCTCAGAGGAACACGTCTTC
CASSQDWISEEHVF
>TRBD1|few|TRBV24-1|13|TRBJ2-7
TGTGCCACCAGTGACCCGGGACAGGGCTATCAGTACTTC
CATSDPGQGYQYF
>NA|NA|TRBV11-2|15|TRBJ2-5
TGTGCCAGCTCCCAGGGGACTTTACGCCAAGAGACCCAGTACTTC
CASSQGTLRQETQYF
>NA|NA|TRBV19|17|TRBJ2-1
TGTGCCAGTAGTATATATTCCGGTGCCTTTGGAAACAATGAGCAGTTCTTC
CASSIYSGAFGNNEQFF
>TRBD2|NA|TRBV19|15|TRBJ2-3
TGTGCCAGTAGGCTGACTAGCGGGAGAACAGATACGCAGTATTTT
CASRLTSGRTDTQYF
>TRBD2|many|TRBV7-8|16|TRBJ2-3
TGTGCCAGCAGCCCGGGAGCGGGAGGGGAGGCAGATACGCAGTATTTT
CASSPGAGGEADTQYF
>TRBD2|few|TRBV12-3/TRBV12-4|16|TRBJ2-1
TGTGCCAGCGCCCTAGCGGGGGGGCCAGGTTACAATGAGCAGTTCTTC
CASALAGGPGYNEQFF
>NA|few|TRBV18|14|TRBJ2-7
TGTGCCAGCTCCCCCGGACAGCAATCCTACGAGCAGTACTTC
CASSPGQQSYEQYF